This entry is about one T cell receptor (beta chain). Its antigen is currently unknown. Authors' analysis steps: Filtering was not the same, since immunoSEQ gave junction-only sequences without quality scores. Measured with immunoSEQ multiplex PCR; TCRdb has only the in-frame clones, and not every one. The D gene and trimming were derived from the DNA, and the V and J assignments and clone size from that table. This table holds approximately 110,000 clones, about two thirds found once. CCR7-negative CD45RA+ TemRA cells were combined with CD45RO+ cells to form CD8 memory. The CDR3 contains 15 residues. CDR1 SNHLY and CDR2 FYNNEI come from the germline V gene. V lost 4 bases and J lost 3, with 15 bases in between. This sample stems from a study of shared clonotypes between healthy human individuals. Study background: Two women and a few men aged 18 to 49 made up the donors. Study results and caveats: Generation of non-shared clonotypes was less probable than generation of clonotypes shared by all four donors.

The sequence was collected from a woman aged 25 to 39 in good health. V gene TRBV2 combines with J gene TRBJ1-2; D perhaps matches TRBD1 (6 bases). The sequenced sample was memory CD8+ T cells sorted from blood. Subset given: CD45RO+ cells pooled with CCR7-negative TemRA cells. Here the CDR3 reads CASSVFRGLDYGYTF. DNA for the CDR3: TGTGCCAGCAGTGTTTTTCGGGGGCTCGACTATGGCTACACCTTC.